Sequencing of this T cell receptor beta chain was carried out in a study of yellow fever vaccine responses in identical twins (dated by TCRdb to the late 2010s). Study-level background: In identical twins, the study followed T cell clones that responded to the vaccine with precision. Broader findings and caveats from the paper: The authors reported that the T cell response to vaccination in identical twins appeared partly convergent and partly personalized.

According to the germline V gene (reference sequence), CDR1 reads SEHNR and CDR2 reads FQNEAQ. The CDR3 has 15 amino acids, counting the end cysteine and phenylalanine. Only the CDR3 DNA stays, 45 bases, in frame from base 1. Relative to germline, V is 0 bases shorter and J is 3 bases shorter, with 9 bases between their ends. This clonotype was counted a single time. There is no known antigen for this receptor. Base qualities were left out, and no much larger clone turns up one base away. A read on its own is weak evidence. The library was obtained by RT-PCR. This sample was sequenced with an Illumina HiSeq 2500. TCRdb redid the processing of the public reads, applying fastp at Q25 and MiXCR, and retained in-frame beta chains. Records with the same CDR3 protein are collapsed into one entry carrying the most frequent genes and DNA. The sample includes some 2,800 distinct CDR3 sequences, with about 86% observed a single time. The top ten clones comprise around 1.6% of the sample.

In this chain, TRBV7-9 is recombined with TRBJ1-5, with TRBD1 tentatively as D gene (5 bases match). Sequenced here: T cells from blood (PBMCs), unsorted or a sorted subset (not recorded which), sampled before or after yellow fever vaccination (not recorded which). This TCR was sampled from a woman in her late teens or twenties who received the yellow fever vaccine. Donor details come from another sample of the same person, matched by shared clones. The bases are TGTGCCAGCAGCTTAGCGGGACGGCCCAATCAGCCCCAGCATTTT. The encoded protein is CASSLAGRPNQPQHF.